This entry concerns a single T cell receptor beta chain. What it recognizes is unknown. Germline V gene sequence: CDR1 SGHTA, CDR2 FQGNSA. CDR3 length: 16 amino acids. Between the trimmed V and J ends, which lost 5 bases and 0 bases, there was a span of 15 bases. These data are taken from a study of shared clonotypes between healthy human individuals. Study-level findings and limits: The genetic and exposure-history diversity represented was limited by few donors.

Method: immunoSEQ multiplex PCR; TCRdb's copy keeps in-frame clones and lacks some. The table shows about 2.5 million clones, with 85% to 95% occurring only once. The receptor was derived from a man aged 18-30 years in good health. Some clones in this sample may be carry-over from other donors' samples. The material sequenced was naive CD4+ T cells from PBMCs. Subset here: CD45RA+ positively selected. The chain has TRBV7-2 and TRBJ2-3; the D gene is possibly TRBD2 (5 bases). The CDR3 DNA reads TGTGCCAGCAGCCTCGAAGCGGCCTACAGCACAGATACGCAGTATTTT. Protein: CASSLEAAYSTDTQYF.